The rows below give T cell receptor beta chains drawn from one sample of a study of blood T cell repertoires in COVID-19. Some clones are missing from TCRdb's copy, which holds only in-frame ones; the method was immunoSEQ multiplex PCR. The table shows fewer than 350,000 clones, with over 75% occurring only once. The sequenced sample was peripheral blood. All receptors derive from a man aged 18 to 29 with active or convalescent COVID-19. Each CDR3 is given with its conserved first and last residue. Each record gives: CDR3 protein, CDR3 DNA, J gene, clone size, D gene, V gene. The D gene is left open where the match is weak. Where a row states a size, it is once, few, many or the class of an expanded clone; other rows omit it.

CASRENGGRLSYNSPLHF	TGTGCCAGCAGGGAGAACGGGGGGCGCCTCTCCTATAATTCACCCCTCCACTTT	TRBJ1-6	NA	NA	TRBV6-4
CASSDTSGGAAIITNTGELFF	TGCGCCAGCAGTGATACAAGCGGGGGAGCCGCTATAATTACGAACACCGGGGAGCTGTTTTTT	TRBJ2-2	NA	TRBD2	TRBV10-1
CASSPDRQSYNEQFF	TGTGCCAGCAGCCCTGACAGGCAATCCTACAATGAGCAGTTCTTC	TRBJ2-1	NA	NA	TRBV7-7
CASSTQGQGNYEQYF	TGTGCCAGTAGTACCCAGGGACAGGGAAATTACGAGCAGTACTTC	TRBJ2-7	NA	TRBD1	TRBV19
CASSLRGDHTGELFF	TGTGCCAGCAGTCTCAGGGGGGATCACACCGGGGAGCTGTTTTTT	TRBJ2-2	many	NA	TRBV6-2/TRBV6-3
CATLWGGSEAFF	TGTGCCACCTTATGGGGAGGCTCTGAAGCTTTCTTT	TRBJ1-1	NA	NA	TRBV6-6
CSGNRGSYNEQFF	TGCAGCGGAAACAGGGGCTCCTACAATGAGCAGTTCTTC	TRBJ2-1	NA	TRBD1	TRBV29-1
CASSRWDSSNQPQHF	TGTGCCAGCAGCAGGTGGGACAGTAGCAATCAGCCCCAGCATTTT	TRBJ1-5	NA	TRBD1	TRBV5-6
CASSQDAGFTPAYNEQFF	TGCGCCAGCAGCCAAGACGCGGGTTTTACTCCGGCCTACAATGAGCAGTTCTTC	TRBJ2-1	NA	NA	TRBV4-3
CASSVDSDRVTEAFF	TGTGCCAGCAGCGTAGATTCGGACAGGGTAACTGAAGCTTTCTTT	TRBJ1-1	NA	TRBD1	TRBV9
CASSSGTGVNTEAFF	TGCGCCAGCAGTTCCGGGACAGGGGTAAACACTGAAGCTTTCTTT	TRBJ1-1	NA	TRBD1	TRBV4-1
CASSPNFYEQYF	TGTGCCAGCAGCCCAAACTTCTACGAGCAGTACTTC	TRBJ2-7	NA	NA	TRBV9
CASSYNNSPLHF	TGTGCCAGCAGCTATAATAATTCACCCCTCCACTTT	TRBJ1-6	NA	NA	TRBV7-9
CASSGAGYYGYTF	TGTGCCAGCAGTGGGGCGGGATACTATGGCTACACCTTC	TRBJ1-2	NA	NA	TRBV27
CASSEGGLGSPLHF	TGTGCCAGCAGTGAAGGGGGGCTGGGATCACCCCTCCACTTT	TRBJ1-6	NA	NA	TRBV2
CASFTGVAGELFF	TGTGCCAGCTTTACAGGGGTAGCCGGGGAGCTGTTTTTT	TRBJ2-2	NA	TRBD1	TRBV12-3/TRBV12-4
CASSDSAGSTDTQYF	TGTGCCAGCAGTGACTCGGCGGGGAGCACAGATACGCAGTATTTT	TRBJ2-3	NA	NA	TRBV6-4
CASSRLAGDSSYEQYF	TGTGCCAGCAGCAGACTAGCGGGGGATTCCTCCTACGAGCAGTACTTC	TRBJ2-7	NA	TRBD2	TRBV5-4
CASSIAQGNEKLFF	TGTGCCAGTAGTATTGCACAGGGGAATGAAAAACTGTTTTTT	TRBJ1-4	NA	TRBD1	TRBV19
CASSTGTSGGPPAGNEQFF	TGTGCCAGCAGTACTGGGACTAGCGGGGGTCCCCCGGCAGGTAATGAGCAGTTCTTC	TRBJ2-1	NA	TRBD2	TRBV2
CATSRDRGGKTGELFF	TGTGCCACCAGCAGAGATCGGGGAGGGAAAACCGGGGAGCTGTTTTTT	TRBJ2-2	NA	TRBD2	TRBV15
CASSRGLASYNEQFF	TGTGCCAGCAGCAGAGGACTAGCATCCTACAATGAGCAGTTCTTC	TRBJ2-1	NA	TRBD2	TRBV13
CASRTQVPSYEQYF	TGTGCCAGCAGAACACAGGTCCCCTCCTACGAACAGTACTTC	TRBJ2-5	NA	NA	TRBV6-5
CASSLDPGETQYF	TGCGCCAGCAGCTTGGATCCGGGGGAGACCCAGTACTTC	TRBJ2-5	once	NA	TRBV5-1
CAISEATSGVGGEQFF	TGTGCCATCAGTGAGGCGACTAGCGGGGTAGGTGGTGAGCAGTTCTTC	TRBJ2-1	NA	TRBD2	TRBV10-3